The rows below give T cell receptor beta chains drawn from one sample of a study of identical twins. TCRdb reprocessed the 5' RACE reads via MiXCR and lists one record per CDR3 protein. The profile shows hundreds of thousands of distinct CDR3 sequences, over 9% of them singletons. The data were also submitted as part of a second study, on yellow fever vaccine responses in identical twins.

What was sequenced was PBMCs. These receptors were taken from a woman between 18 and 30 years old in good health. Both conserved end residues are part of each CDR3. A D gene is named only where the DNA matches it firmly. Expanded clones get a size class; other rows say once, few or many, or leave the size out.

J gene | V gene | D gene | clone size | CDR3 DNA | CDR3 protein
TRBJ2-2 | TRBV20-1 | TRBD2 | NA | TGCAGTGCCGCCGGGACTAGAAACACCGGGGAGCTGTTTTTT | CSAAGTRNTGELFF
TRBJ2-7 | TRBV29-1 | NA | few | TGCAGCGTTGAAGATGAAGGTTACGAGCAGTACTTC | CSVEDEGYEQYF
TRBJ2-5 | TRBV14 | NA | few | TGTGCCAGCAGCCAACGTCTCCTCCAAGAGACCCAGTACTTC | CASSQRLLQETQYF
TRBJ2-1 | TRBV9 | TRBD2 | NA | TGTGCCAGCAGCGTCATGACTAGCGGGAGAATCGATGAGCAGTTCTTC | CASSVMTSGRIDEQFF
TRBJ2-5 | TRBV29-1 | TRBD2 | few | TGCAGCGTTGGCCCGGGGACTATGTACCAAGAGACCCAGTACTTC | CSVGPGTMYQETQYF
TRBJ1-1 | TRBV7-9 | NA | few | TGTGCCAGCAGCTCGTTGGGACGGCGGGTGGACACTGAAGCTTTCTTT | CASSSLGRRVDTEAFF
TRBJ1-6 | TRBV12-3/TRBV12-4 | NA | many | TGTGCCAGCAGTTATTCGGGCTCCTATAATTCACCCCTCCACTTT | CASSYSGSYNSPLHF
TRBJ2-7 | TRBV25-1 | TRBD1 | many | TGTGCCAGCAGTGAACCGGGACAGGGCAACGAGCAGTACTTC | CASSEPGQGNEQYF
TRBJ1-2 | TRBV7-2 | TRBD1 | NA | TGTGCCAGCAGTCATGGGACAGACTATGGCTACACCTTC | CASSHGTDYGYTF
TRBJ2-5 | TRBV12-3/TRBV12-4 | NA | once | TGTGCCCTCAGTTTAGCGCTCGGGGGGCGCAGGTACAGAGAGACCCAGTACTTC | CALSLALGGRRYRETQYF
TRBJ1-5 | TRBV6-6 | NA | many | TGTGCCACCTCGTGGGGGGAGGGTCAGCCCCAGCATTTT | CATSWGEGQPQHF
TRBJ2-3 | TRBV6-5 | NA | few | TGTGCCAGCAGTCACGGGGCCGCGGGTGATACGCAGTATTTT | CASSHGAAGDTQYF
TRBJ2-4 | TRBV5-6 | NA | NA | TGTGCCAGCAGCTCCGAAGGCTGGGGCCGAATCGTCAAAAACATTCAGTACTTC | CASSSEGWGRIVKNIQYF
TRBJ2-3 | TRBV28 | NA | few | TGTGCCAGCAGTCCAATTATACTGGACAGGGAGGGAGTCACAGATACGCAGTATTTT | CASSPIILDREGVTDTQYF
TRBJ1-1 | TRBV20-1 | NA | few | TGCAGTGCTACTATTCCGGACTGGGGATTAGGTACTGAAGCTTTCTTT | CSATIPDWGLGTEAFF
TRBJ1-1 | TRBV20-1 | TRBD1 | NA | TGCAGTGCTGAAGCGGGACAGACGAACACTGAAGCTTTCTTT | CSAEAGQTNTEAFF
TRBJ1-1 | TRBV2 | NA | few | TGTGCCAGCAGCGGTCTTTACAGGGAATGGGACACTGAAGCTTTCTTT | CASSGLYREWDTEAFF
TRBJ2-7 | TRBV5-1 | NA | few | TGCGCCAGCCAGAGACTCCCCGAGGTGGGAGCGATGGTGTACGAGCAGTACTTC | CASQRLPEVGAMVYEQYF
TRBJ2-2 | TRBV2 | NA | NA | TGTGCCAGCAAAAGTCCGGGAACGAACACCGGGGAGCTGTTTTTT | CASKSPGTNTGELFF
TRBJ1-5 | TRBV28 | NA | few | TGTGCCAGCCTTGGGAGGCGGGGCATCCAGCATTTT | CASLGRRGIQHF
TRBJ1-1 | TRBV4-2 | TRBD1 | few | TGTGCCAGCAGCCAAGTAGAGACAGGGTGGGGCACTGAAGCTTTCTTT | CASSQVETGWGTEAFF
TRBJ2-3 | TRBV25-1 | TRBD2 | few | TGTGCCAGCAGTAGAGGGACTAGCGGGCCTAGCACAGATACGCAGTATTTT | CASSRGTSGPSTDTQYF
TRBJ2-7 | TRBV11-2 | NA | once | TGTGCCAGCAGCTTGACAGGGGAGGGCGAGCAGTACTTC | CASSLTGEGEQYF
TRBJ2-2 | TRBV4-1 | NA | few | TGCGCCAGCAGCCAAGACCTATCGGGCACCGGGGAGCTGTTTTTT | CASSQDLSGTGELFF
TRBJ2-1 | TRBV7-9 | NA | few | TGTGCCAGCAGCTGGGTGAGTGGCAGGAATGAGCAGTTCTTC | CASSWVSGRNEQFF
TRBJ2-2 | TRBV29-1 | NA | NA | TGCAGCGCTACAGGGACAACGAACACCGGGGAGCTGTTTTTT | CSATGTTNTGELFF
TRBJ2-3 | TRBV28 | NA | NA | TGTGCCAGCACCACTTGGGGGAGTTCCACAGATACGCAGTATTTT | CASTTWGSSTDTQYF
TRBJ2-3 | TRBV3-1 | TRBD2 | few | TGTGCCAGCAGCCTTTTTCGGGGGGGAACCACAGATACGCAGTATTTT | CASSLFRGGTTDTQYF
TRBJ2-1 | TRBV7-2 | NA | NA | TGTGCCAGCAGCAACGACAATGAGCAGTTCTTC | CASSNDNEQFF
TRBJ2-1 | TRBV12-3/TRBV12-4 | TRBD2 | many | TGTGCCAGCAGCGGACCCAGCGGGAGACGTTCCTACAATGAGCAGTTCTTC | CASSGPSGRRSYNEQFF
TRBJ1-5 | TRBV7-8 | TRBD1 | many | TGTGCCAGCAGCCCCGGACAGGGTCAACCTTTGGGTCAGCCCCAGCATTTT | CASSPGQGQPLGQPQHF
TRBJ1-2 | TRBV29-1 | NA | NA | TGCAGCGTTCCACGCCAGGGCCGCTATGGCTACACCTTC | CSVPRQGRYGYTF
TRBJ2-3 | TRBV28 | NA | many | TGTGCCAGCAGTTTCTACCTGGACAGCACAGATACGCAGTATTTT | CASSFYLDSTDTQYF
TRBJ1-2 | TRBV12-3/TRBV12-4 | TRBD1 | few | TGTGCCAGCAGTTTACGGGACAGGCTCCACTATGGCTACACCTTC | CASSLRDRLHYGYTF
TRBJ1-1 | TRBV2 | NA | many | TGTGCCAGCAGAGACGGACGGCTGGATTACATGAACACTGAAGCTTTCTTT | CASRDGRLDYMNTEAFF
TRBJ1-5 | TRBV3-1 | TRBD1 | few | TGTGCCAGCAGCCATGGGACCCACGGGACAGGGAAGGGTCAGCCCCAGCATTTT | CASSHGTHGTGKGQPQHF
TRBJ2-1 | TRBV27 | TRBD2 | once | TGTGCCAGCAGTTTTAAGTCTAGCGGTCCACCCTACAATGAGCAGTTCTTC | CASSFKSSGPPYNEQFF
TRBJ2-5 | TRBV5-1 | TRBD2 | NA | TGCGCCAGCAGCTTGGCCTGGCGACTAGCGGGAGAAGAGACCCAGTACTTC | CASSLAWRLAGEETQYF
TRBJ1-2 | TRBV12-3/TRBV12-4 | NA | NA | TGTGCCAGCAGTCGCAGGACACCCCTGAGATCTAACTATGGCTACACCTTC | CASSRRTPLRSNYGYTF
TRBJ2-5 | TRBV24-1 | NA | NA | TGTGCCACCAGGAGACTAGTCTGTGGGGAAGGGACCCAGTACTTC | CATRRLVCGEGTQYF
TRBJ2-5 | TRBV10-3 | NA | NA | TGTGCCATCAGTGAGCCCGGAGTCCAAGGGCCCCACGGGGAGACCCAGTACTTC | CAISEPGVQGPHGETQYF